This entry features one TCR beta chain sequence. Its target is unknown. The data stem from a study of PD-1 blockade in mismatch repair-deficient tumors. Findings and limits, study-wide: After pembrolizumab, tumor-resident clones rose rapidly, then generally contracted before radiologic responses.

The V gene's germline CDR1 is LNHDA and CDR2 SQIVND (reference sequence). The CDR3 is made up of 13 amino acids. V was pared by 10 bases and J by 6 bases, with 10 bases of the junction left unmatched. Every patient had mismatch repair deficiency by PCR or immunohistochemistry. Three pembrolizumab responders had their TCRs sequenced. The table came from immunoSEQ multiplex PCR; TCRdb's copy has only in-frame clones and leaves some out. The repertoire holds about 68,000 clones, with almost 80% as singletons. This TCR was recovered from an adult with mismatch repair-deficient cancer. Here the sequenced sample was peripheral blood, taken 2 weeks after starting pembrolizumab. The chain has TRBV19 and TRBJ2-7, with 9 bases matching TRBD1. The CDR3: CATTDRGEGEQYF. The CDR3 DNA reads TGTGCCACCACGGACAGGGGTGAGGGCGAGCAGTACTTC.